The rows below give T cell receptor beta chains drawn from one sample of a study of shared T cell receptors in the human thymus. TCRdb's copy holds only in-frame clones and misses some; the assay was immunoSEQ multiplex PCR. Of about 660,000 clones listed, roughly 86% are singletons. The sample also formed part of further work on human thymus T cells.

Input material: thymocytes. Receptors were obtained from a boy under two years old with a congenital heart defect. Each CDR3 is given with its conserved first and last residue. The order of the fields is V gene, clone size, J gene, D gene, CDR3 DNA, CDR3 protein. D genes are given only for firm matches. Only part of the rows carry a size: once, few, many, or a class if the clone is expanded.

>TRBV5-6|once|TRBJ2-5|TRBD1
TGTGCCAGCAGCTTGGCGGACAGGGGGGACTTTTTAGAGACCCAGTACTTC
CASSLADRGDFLETQYF
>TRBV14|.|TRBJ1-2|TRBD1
TGTGCCAGCAGCCAAGGTAGTTGGGACAGATATGGCTACACCTTC
CASSQGSWDRYGYTF
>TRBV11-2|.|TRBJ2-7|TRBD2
TGTGCCAGCAGCCGCCACGGGACTAGCGGGAGGGACTCCTACGAGCAGTACTTC
CASSRHGTSGRDSYEQYF
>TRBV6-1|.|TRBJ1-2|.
TGTGCCAGCAGTCCCCAGGGGAATAGGAGCGGCTACACCTTC
CASSPQGNRSGYTF
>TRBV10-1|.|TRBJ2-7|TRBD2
TGCGCCAGCAGACCCTCGACTAGCGGGGGCTCCTACGAGCAGTACTTC
CASRPSTSGGSYEQYF
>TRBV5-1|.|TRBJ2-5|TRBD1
TGCGCCAGCAGACAGGACAGGGAAGAGACCCAGTACTTC
CASRQDREETQYF
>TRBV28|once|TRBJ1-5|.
TGTGCCAGCAGTTTCCCGCGGGGGAGGCATCAGCCCCAGCATTTT
CASSFPRGRHQPQHF
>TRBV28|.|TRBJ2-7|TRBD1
TGTGCCAGCAGTCCCGGGACAGGGGCGGCGTGGGAGCAGTACTTC
CASSPGTGAAWEQYF
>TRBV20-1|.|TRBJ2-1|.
TGCAGTGCTAAACTAGTAGATGAGCAGTTCTTC
CSAKLVDEQFF
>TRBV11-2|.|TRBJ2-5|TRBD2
TGTGCCAGCAGCCTCGGACTAGCGGGGGGATGGGAGACCCAGTACTTC
CASSLGLAGGWETQYF
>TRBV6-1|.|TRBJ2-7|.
TGTGCCAGCAGTGAGGGCCAAGAGCAGTACTTC
CASSEGQEQYF
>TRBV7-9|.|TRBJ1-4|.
TGTGCCAGCAGCTTAAGGTGCGGTCCGAAAGGAAAACTGTTTTTT
CASSLRCGPKGKLFF
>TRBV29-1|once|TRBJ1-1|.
TGCAGCGCCGCCGACAGTTTAGGTGGCACTGAAGCTTTCTTT
CSAADSLGGTEAFF
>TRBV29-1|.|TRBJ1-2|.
TGCAGCGATTTTAGTGGCTACACCTTC
CSDFSGYTF
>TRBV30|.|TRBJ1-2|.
TGTGCCTGGAGTAAATGGGGAGGGAATAACTATGGCTACACCTTC
CAWSKWGGNNYGYTF
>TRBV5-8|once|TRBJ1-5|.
TGTGCCAGCAGCACCCAAACAGACAGTTCTTACCCGAGCAATCAGCCCCAGCATTTT
CASSTQTDSSYPSNQPQHF
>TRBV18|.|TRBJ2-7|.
TGTGCCAGCTCACTAGGACTCGGATACGAGCAGTACTTC
CASSLGLGYEQYF
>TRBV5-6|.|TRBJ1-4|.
TGTGCCAGCAGCTTCGTCTATAATGAAAAACTGTTTTTT
CASSFVYNEKLFF
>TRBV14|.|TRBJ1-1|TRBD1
TGTGCCAGCAGCCAAGATGGAGGGGGCAGGGGTGAAGCTTTCTTT
CASSQDGGGRGEAFF
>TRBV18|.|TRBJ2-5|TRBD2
TGTGCCAGCTCACCAGGCGCCCGAGGGACTAGGACAGAGACCCAGTACTTC
CASSPGARGTRTETQYF
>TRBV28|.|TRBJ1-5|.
TGTGCCAGCAGCTATCAGGGGAGCAATCAGCCCCAGCATTTT
CASSYQGSNQPQHF
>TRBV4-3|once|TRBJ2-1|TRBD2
TGCGCCAGCAGCCAAGTTCACCGAACCGGGACTAGCTTCAATGAGCAGTTCTTC
CASSQVHRTGTSFNEQFF
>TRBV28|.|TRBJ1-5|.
TGTGCCAGCAGCTTTTATAGCAATCAGCCCCAGCATTTT
CASSFYSNQPQHF
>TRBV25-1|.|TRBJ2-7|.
TGTGCCAGCAGTGAAGGAAAGGTAGCGGAAAATTACGAGCAGTACTTC
CASSEGKVAENYEQYF
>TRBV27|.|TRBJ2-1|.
TGTGCCAGTGTGGGACTTTTTAATGAGCAGTTCTTC
CASVGLFNEQFF
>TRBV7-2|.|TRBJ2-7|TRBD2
TGTGCCAGCAGCTCAATTCGGGGGGGTCCGGGCGAGCAGTACTTC
CASSSIRGGPGEQYF
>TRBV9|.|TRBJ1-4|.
TGTGCCAGCAGCCCGGGACACCTAGTCACCTCACACAGCGTTGAAAAACTGTTTTTT
CASSPGHLVTSHSVEKLFF
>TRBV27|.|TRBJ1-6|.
TGTGCCAGCAGTCCGCCCGGGGGGCTTAATTCACCCCTCCACTTT
CASSPPGGLNSPLHF
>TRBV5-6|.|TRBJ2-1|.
TGTGCCAGCAGCTCCCCCTCCGGGGGACGGGATAAGTTCTTC
CASSSPSGGRDKFF
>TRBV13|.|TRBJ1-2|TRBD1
TGTGCCAGCAGCTTTCCGGCCGACAGGGGGCGGAATGGCTACACCTTC
CASSFPADRGRNGYTF
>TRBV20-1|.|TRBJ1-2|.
TGCAGTGTGCCCGGGAACTATGGCTACACCTTC
CSVPGNYGYTF
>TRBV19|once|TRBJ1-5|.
TGTGCCAGTAGTCCCCCAGTCGGACTAGGTCAGCCCCAGCATTTT
CASSPPVGLGQPQHF
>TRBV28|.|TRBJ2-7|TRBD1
TGTGCCAGCACCCCAGGGGGTTACGAGCAGTACTTC
CASTPGGYEQYF
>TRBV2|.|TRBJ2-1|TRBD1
TGTGCCAGCAGGCAAGGACAGGGTATATTCCATGAGCAGTTCTTC
CASRQGQGIFHEQFF
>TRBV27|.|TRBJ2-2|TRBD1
TGTGCCACGGGACAGGGACTGACCGGGGAGCTGTTTTTT
CATGQGLTGELFF
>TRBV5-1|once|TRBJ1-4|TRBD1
TGCGCCAGCAGCACCGGAGACAGGGGGCCGGCTGAAAAACTGTTTTTT
CASSTGDRGPAEKLFF
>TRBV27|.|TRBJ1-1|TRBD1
TGTGCCAGCAGCCGCCCCGGGACAGGGGAGAAAGGGACTGAAGCTTTCTTT
CASSRPGTGEKGTEAFF
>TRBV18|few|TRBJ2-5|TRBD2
TGTGCCAGCTCACCAGAAACTAGCGGGAGTGATCAAGAGACCCAGTACTTC
CASSPETSGSDQETQYF
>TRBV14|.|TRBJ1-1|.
TGTGCCAGCAGCCCAGCTGGGACCGGGACAAAGAACACTGAAGCTTTCTTT
CASSPAGTGTKNTEAFF
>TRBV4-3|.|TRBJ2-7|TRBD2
TGCGCCAGCAGCCCAGGGACTAGCGGGGAATACGAGCAGTACTTC
CASSPGTSGEYEQYF
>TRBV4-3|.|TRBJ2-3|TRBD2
TGCGCCAGCAGCCAAAAAGTAGCGGGAAAAAGCACAGATACGCAGTATTTT
CASSQKVAGKSTDTQYF
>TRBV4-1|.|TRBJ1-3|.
TGCGCCAGCAGCCAAGATAGTAAACTCTCTGGAAACACCATATATTTT
CASSQDSKLSGNTIYF
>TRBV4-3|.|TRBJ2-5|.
TGCGCCAGCAGCCAAGGATGGGGAGTCCAGAACCGGATTCAAGAGACCCAGTACTTC
CASSQGWGVQNRIQETQYF
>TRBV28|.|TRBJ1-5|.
TGTGCCAGCAGTTACCCCAAGGGGGGAGGGGGGGATCTATTAGATCAGCCCCAGCATTTT
CASSYPKGGGGDLLDQPQHF
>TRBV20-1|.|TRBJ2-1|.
TGCAGTGCTGGCACTACAATGAAGCAGTTCTTC
CSAGTTMKQFF
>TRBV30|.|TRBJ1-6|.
TGTGCCTGGGCAAATGACAGAGACGACTATAATTCACCCCTCCACTTT
CAWANDRDDYNSPLHF
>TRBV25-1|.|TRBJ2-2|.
TGTGCCAGCAGTGGCGGGGTCGGGGAGCTGTTTTTT
CASSGGVGELFF
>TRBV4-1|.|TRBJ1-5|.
TGCGCCAGCAGCCAAGATGCGAACAGGGAGCAGCCCCAGCATTTT
CASSQDANREQPQHF
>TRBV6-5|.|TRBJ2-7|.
TGTGCCAGCAGCCGACTACAGGGCGATGAGCAGTACTTC
CASSRLQGDEQYF
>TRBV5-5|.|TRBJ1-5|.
TGTGCCAGCAGCTTGCAGGAGGGATTGGGCAATCAGCCCCAGCATTTT
CASSLQEGLGNQPQHF
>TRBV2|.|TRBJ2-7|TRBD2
TGTGCCAGCAGCGAATACACCGGGACTAGCTACGAGCAGTACTTC
CASSEYTGTSYEQYF
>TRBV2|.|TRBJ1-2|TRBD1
TGTGCCAGCAGTCGGGGACAGGGCTCTAACTATGGCTACACCTTC
CASSRGQGSNYGYTF